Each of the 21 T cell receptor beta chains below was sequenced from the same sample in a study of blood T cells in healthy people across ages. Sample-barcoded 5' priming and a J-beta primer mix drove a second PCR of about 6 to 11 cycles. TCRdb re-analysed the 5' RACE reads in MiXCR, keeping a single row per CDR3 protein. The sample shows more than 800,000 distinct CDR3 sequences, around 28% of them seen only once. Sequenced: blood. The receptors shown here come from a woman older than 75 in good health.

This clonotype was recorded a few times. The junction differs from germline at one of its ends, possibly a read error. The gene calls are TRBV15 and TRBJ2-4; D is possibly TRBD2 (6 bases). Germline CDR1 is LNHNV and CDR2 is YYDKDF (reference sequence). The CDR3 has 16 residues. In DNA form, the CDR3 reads TGTGCCACCAGCGAACGGGGGTCCCTAGCCAAAAACATTCGGTACTTC. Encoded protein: CATSERGSLAKNIRYF.

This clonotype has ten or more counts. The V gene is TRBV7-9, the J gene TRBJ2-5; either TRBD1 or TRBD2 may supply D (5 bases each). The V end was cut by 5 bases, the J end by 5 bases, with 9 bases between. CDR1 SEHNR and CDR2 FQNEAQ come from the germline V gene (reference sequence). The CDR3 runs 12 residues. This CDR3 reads CASSPEGETQYF. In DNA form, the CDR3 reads TGTGCCAGCAGCCCAGAGGGGGAGACCCAGTACTTC.

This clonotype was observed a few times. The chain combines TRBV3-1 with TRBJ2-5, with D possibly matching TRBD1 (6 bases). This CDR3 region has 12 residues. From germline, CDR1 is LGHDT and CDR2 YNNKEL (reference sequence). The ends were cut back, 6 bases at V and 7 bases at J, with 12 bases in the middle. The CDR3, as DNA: TGTGCCAGCAGTGGCAGGGGAAGGACCCAGTACTTC. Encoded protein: CASSGRGRTQYF.

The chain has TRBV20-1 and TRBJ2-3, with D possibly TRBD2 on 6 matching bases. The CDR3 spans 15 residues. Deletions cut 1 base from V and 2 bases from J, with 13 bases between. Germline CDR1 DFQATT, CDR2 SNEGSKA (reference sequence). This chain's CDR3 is CSARVGLSNTDTQYF. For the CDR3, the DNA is TGCAGTGCTAGAGTGGGACTTAGCAACACAGATACGCAGTATTTT.

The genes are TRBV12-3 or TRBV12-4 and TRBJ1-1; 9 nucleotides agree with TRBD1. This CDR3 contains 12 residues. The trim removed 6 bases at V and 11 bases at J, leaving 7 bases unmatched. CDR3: CASRPRDRAAFF. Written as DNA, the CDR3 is TGTGCCAGCAGACCCCGGGACAGGGCTGCTTTCTTT.

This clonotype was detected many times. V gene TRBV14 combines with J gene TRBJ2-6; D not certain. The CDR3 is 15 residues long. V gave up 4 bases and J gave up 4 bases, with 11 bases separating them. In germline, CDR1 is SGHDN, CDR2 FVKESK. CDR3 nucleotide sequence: TGTGCCAGCAGCCCCCAGTACACGGGGGCCAACGTCCTGACTTTC. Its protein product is CASSPQYTGANVLTF.

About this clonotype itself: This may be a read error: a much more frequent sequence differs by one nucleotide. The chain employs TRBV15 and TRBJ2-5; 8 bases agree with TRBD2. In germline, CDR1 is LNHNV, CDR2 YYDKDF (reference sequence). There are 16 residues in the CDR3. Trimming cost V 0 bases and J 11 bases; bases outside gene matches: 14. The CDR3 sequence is CATSRDKGGTRWEQYF. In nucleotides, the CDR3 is TGTGCCACCAGCAGAGATAAAGGTGGGACTAGGTGGGAGCAGTACTTC.

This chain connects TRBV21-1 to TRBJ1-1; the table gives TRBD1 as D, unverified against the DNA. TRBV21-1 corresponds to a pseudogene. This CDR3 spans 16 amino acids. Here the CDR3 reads CASSKIPGHADTEAFF. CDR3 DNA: TGTGCCAGCAGCAAAATCCCGGGACATGCGGACACTGAAGCTTTCTTT.

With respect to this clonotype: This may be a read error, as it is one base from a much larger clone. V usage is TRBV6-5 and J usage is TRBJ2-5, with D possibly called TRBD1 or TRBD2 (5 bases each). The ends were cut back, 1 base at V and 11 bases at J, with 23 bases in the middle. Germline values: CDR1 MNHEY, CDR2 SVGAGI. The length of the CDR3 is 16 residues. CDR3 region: CASSYLPSGTGDKQYF. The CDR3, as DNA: TGTGCCAGCAGTTACTTACCGTCCGGGACGGGCGACAAGCAGTACTTC.

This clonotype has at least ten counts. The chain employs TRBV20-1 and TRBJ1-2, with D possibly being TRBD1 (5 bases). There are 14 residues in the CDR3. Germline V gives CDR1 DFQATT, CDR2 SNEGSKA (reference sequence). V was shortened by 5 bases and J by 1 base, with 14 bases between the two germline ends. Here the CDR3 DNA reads TGCAGTGCTGGGGCGGACAAATTTAACTATGGCTACACCTTC. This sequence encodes CSAGADKFNYGYTF.

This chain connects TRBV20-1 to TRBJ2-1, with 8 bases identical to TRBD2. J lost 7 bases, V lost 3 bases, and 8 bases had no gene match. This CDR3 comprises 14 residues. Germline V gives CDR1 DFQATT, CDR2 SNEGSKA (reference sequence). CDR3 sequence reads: CSARRQSGGNEQFF. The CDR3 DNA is TGCAGTGCTAGGCGGCAGTCGGGGGGGAATGAGCAGTTCTTC.

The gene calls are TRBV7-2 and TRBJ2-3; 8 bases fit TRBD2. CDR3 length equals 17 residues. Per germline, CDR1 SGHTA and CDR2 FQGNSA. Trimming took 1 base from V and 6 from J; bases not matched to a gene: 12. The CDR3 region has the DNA TGTGCCAGCAGCTTAGAACACGGGGGGGCCTTGGCTGATACGCAGTATTTT. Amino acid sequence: CASSLEHGGALADTQYF.

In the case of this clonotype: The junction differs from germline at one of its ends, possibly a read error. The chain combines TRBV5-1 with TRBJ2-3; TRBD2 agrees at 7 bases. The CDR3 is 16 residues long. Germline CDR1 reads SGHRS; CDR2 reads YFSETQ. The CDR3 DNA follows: TGCGCCAGCAGCTTGGGCGCGGGAGTTAGCACGGATACGCAGTATTTT. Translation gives CASSLGAGVSTDTQYF.

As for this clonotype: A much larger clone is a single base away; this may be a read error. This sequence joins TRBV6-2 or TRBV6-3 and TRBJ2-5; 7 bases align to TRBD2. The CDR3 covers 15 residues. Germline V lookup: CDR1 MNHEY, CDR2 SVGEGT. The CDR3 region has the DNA TGTGCCAGCGTGCTAGCGGCTCTCCCTAAAGAGAACCAGTACTTC. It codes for CASVLAALPKENQYF.

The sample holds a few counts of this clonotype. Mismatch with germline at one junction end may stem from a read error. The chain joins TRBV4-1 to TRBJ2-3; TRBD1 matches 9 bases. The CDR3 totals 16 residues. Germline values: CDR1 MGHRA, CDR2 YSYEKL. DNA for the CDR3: TGCGCCAGCAGCCAGCGGGGGACAGGGAACACAGATGCGCAGTATTTT. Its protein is CASSQRGTGNTDAQYF.

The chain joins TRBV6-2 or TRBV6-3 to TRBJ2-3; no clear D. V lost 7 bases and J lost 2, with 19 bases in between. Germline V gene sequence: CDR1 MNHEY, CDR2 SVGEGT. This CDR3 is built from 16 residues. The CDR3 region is CASTDLGYGPTDTQYF. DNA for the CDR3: TGTGCCAGCACCGACCTGGGGTATGGGCCCACAGATACGCAGTATTTT.

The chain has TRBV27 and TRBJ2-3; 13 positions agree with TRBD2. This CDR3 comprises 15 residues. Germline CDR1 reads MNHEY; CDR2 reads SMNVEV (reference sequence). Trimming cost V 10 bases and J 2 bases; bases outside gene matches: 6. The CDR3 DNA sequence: TGTGCCACTGCGACTAGCGGGGGGCACACAGATACGCAGTATTTT. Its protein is CATATSGGHTDTQYF.

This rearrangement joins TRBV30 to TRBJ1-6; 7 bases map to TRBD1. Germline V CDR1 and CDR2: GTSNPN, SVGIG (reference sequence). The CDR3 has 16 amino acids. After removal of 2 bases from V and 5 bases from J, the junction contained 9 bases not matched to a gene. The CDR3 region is CAWSNPGQTHNSPLHF. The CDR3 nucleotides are TGTGCCTGGAGTAACCCGGGACAGACACATAATTCACCCCTCCACTTT. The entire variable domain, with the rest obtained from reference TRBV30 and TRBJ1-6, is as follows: SQTIHQWPATLVQPVGSPLSLECTVEGTSNPNLYWYRQAAGRGLQLLFYSVGIGQISSEVPQNLSASRPQDRQFILSSKKLLLSDSGFYLCAWSNPGQTHNSPLHFGNGTRLTVT.

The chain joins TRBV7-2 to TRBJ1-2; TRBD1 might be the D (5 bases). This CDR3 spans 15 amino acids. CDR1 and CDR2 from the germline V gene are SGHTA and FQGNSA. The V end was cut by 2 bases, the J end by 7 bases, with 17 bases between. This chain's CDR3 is CASSLSPAGPRGYTF. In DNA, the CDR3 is TGTGCCAGCAGCTTAAGCCCTGCGGGGCCCCGTGGCTACACCTTC.

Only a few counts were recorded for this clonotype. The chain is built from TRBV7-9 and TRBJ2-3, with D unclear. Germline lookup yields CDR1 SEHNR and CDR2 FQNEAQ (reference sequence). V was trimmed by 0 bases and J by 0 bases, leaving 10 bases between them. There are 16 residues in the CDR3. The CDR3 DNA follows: TGTGCCAGCAGCTTAGCGGGGTCGGGTAGCACAGATACGCAGTATTTT. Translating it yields CASSLAGSGSTDTQYF.

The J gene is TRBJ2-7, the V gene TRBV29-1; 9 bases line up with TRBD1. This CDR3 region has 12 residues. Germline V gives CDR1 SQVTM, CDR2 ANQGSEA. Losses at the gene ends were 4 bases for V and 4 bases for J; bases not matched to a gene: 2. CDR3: CSVGDRAYEQYF. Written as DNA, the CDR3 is TGCAGCGTTGGGGACAGGGCGTACGAGCAGTACTTC.